This record looks at one T cell receptor beta chain sequence and its context. The germline gives CDR1 SGHDT, CDR2 YYEEEE. Trimming took off 0 bases at V and 7 bases at J, with 5 bases between the two ends. The CDR3 is 13 amino acids. The data derive from a study of early T cells in non-severe SARS-CoV-2 infection. TCRdb recomputed calls from the 5' RACE reads with MiXCR, one row per CDR3 protein. This table has 55,000 to 70,000 distinct CDR3 sequences, around 13% appearing once. This chain uses TRBV5-6 with TRBJ1-6; no definite D call. The sequence was obtained from an adult who was a healthcare worker with PCR-confirmed SARS-CoV-2 infection or an uninfected control (not recorded which). The donor label of this sample is uncertain. The source was whole blood, collected at baseline. The CDR3 here is CASSLERNSPLHF. CDR3 nucleotide sequence: TGTGCCAGCAGCTTGGAGAGGAATTCACCCCTCCACTTT. Full variable domain (rest looked up from reference TRBV5-6 and TRBJ1-6): DAGVTQSPTHLIKTRGQQVTLRCSPKSGHDTVSWYQQALGQGPQFIFQYYEEEERQRGNFPDRFSGHQFPNYSSELNVNALLLGDSALYLCASSLERNSPLHFGNGTRLTVT.